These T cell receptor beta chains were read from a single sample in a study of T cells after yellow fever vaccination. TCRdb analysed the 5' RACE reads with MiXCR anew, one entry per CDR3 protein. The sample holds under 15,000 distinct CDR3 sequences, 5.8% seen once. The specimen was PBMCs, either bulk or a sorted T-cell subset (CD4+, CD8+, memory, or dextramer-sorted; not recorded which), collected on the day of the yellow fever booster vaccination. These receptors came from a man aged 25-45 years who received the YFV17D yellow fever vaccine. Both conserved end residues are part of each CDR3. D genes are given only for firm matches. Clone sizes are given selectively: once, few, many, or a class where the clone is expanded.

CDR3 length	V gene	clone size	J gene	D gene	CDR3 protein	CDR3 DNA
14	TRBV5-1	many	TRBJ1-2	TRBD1	CASSLETGEDGYTF	TGCGCCAGCAGCTTGGAAACAGGGGAAGATGGCTACACCTTC
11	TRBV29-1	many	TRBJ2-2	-	CSVSLAGELFF	TGCAGCGTTTCCTTAGCCGGGGAGCTGTTTTTT
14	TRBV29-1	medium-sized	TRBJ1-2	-	CSVEVGSGWTSYTF	TGCAGCGTTGAAGTTGGGTCAGGTTGGACTAGCTACACCTTC
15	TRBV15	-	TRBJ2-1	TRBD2	CATSRDLASGNEKFF	TGTGCCACCAGCAGAGATCTGGCTAGCGGCAATGAGAAGTTCTTC
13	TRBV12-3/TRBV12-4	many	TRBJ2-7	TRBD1	CASSLGRGLEQYF	TGTGCCAGCAGTTTAGGCAGGGGGCTCGAGCAGTACTTC
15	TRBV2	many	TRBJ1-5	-	CASTWGSLGNQPQHF	TGTGCCAGCACGTGGGGATCTTTGGGCAATCAGCCCCAGCATTTT
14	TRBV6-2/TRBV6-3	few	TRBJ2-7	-	CASSSMTDSYEQYF	TGTGCCAGCAGCTCGATGACAGATTCCTACGAGCAGTACTTC
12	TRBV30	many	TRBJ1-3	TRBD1	CAWWTGGNTIYF	TGTGCCTGGTGGACAGGGGGGAACACCATATATTTT
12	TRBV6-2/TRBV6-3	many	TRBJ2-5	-	CASRLSGETQYF	TGTGCCAGCCGTTTGTCCGGAGAGACCCAGTACTTC
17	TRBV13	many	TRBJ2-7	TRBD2	CASSLKPTSGRRGEQYF	TGTGCCAGCAGCTTAAAACCGACTAGCGGGAGACGAGGCGAGCAGTACTTC
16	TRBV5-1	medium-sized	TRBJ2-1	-	CASSSEDRKTYNEQFF	TGCGCCAGCAGTTCCGAGGACAGAAAAACCTACAATGAGCAGTTCTTC
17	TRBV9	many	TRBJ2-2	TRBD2	CASSHTTGTRGPGELFF	TGTGCCAGCAGCCATACTACCGGGACTAGGGGTCCCGGGGAGCTGTTTTTT
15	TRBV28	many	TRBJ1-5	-	CASRHPDVVNQPQHF	TGTGCCAGCAGACACCCCGACGTAGTAAATCAGCCCCAGCATTTT
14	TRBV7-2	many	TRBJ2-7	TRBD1	CASSHGTGAGEQYF	TGTGCCAGCAGCCATGGGACAGGGGCGGGCGAGCAGTACTTC
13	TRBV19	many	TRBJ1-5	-	CASSRDPNQPQHF	TGTGCCAGTAGTAGAGACCCGAATCAGCCCCAGCATTTT
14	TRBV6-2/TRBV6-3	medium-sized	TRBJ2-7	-	CASSPRGTTYEQYF	TGTGCCAGCAGTCCCCGGGGGACCACCTACGAGCAGTACTTC
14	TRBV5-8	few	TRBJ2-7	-	CASRPGQISYEQYF	TGTGCCAGCAGACCCGGACAGATCTCCTACGAGCAGTACTTC
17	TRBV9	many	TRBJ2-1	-	CASSRTGAASSYNEQFF	TGTGCCAGCAGCCGAACGGGAGCCGCCAGCTCCTACAATGAGCAGTTCTTC
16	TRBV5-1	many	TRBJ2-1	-	CASSLAPGSSYNEQFF	TGCGCCAGCAGCTTGGCCCCGGGGAGCTCCTACAATGAGCAGTTCTTC
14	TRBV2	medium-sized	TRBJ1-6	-	CASSGTDDNSPLHF	TGTGCCAGCAGCGGCACGGATGATAATTCACCCCTCCACTTT
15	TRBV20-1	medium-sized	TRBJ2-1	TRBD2	CSAGPGSREGNEQFF	TGCAGTGCCGGACCCGGATCCCGGGAGGGCAATGAGCAGTTCTTC
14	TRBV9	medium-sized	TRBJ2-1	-	CASSVVGSSNEQFF	TGTGCCAGCAGCGTAGTTGGGAGCTCCAATGAGCAGTTCTTC
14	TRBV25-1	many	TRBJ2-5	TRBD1	CASSETGGQETQYF	TGTGCCAGCAGTGAAACAGGGGGCCAAGAGACCCAGTACTTC
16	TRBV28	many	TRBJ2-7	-	CASSFNLPPFDYEQYF	TGTGCCAGCAGTTTCAACCTCCCGCCCTTTGACTACGAGCAGTACTTC
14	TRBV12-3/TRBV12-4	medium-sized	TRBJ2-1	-	CASSPATGYNEQFF	TGTGCCAGCAGTCCCGCGACAGGATACAATGAGCAGTTCTTC
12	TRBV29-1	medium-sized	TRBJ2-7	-	CSVRDQTYEQYF	TGCAGCGTTAGGGACCAGACCTACGAGCAGTACTTC
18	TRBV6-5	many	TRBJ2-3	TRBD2	CASRPTGSGISSTDTQYF	TGTGCCAGCAGACCTACGGGGAGCGGGATTAGTAGCACAGATACGCAGTATTTT
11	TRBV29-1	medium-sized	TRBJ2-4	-	CSVKDGTGENF	TGCAGCGTCAAGGACGGAACTGGAGAGAACTTC
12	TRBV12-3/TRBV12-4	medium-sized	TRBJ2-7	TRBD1	CASSLDRVEQYF	TGTGCCAGCAGTTTGGACAGGGTCGAGCAGTACTTC
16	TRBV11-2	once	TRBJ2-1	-	CASSLGGFMARNEQFF	TGTGCCAGCAGCTTAGGTGGATTCATGGCGAGGAATGAGCAGTTCTTC
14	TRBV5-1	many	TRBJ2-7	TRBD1	CASSSQGAKYEQYF	TGCGCCAGCAGCAGTCAGGGGGCTAAGTACGAGCAGTACTTC
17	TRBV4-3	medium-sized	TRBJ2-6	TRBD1	CASSQVGGQAGANVLTF	TGCGCCAGCAGCCAAGTGGGGGGACAGGCTGGGGCCAACGTCCTGACTTTC
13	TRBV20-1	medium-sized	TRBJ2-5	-	CSASGYNQETQYF	TGCAGTGCTAGTGGGTACAACCAAGAGACCCAGTACTTC
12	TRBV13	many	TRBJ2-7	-	CASSLGGAEQYF	TGTGCCAGCAGCTTAGGGGGGGCCGAGCAGTACTTC
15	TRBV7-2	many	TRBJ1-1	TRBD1	CASSLVDRGGTEAFF	TGTGCCAGCAGCTTAGTTGACAGGGGGGGCACTGAAGCTTTCTTT
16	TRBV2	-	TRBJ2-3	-	CASSLQSGLSLDTQYF	TGTGCCAGCAGTCTTCAATCTGGACTATCGTTGGATACGCAGTATTTT
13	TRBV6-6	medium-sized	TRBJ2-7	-	CASSNTNSYEQYF	TGTGCCAGCAGTAACACAAACTCCTACGAGCAGTACTTC
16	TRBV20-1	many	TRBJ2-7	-	CSARDRFWGTSYEQYF	TGCAGTGCTAGAGATCGGTTTTGGGGTACCTCTTACGAGCAGTACTTC
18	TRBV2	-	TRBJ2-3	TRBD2	CTISLRARLAGGTDTQYF	TGTACCATCAGTTTAAGGGCTCGACTAGCGGGAGGCACAGATACGCAGTATTTT
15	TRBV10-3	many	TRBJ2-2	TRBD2	CAISESTSATGELFF	TGTGCCATCAGTGAGTCAACTAGCGCCACCGGGGAGCTGTTTTTT
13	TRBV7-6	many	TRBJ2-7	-	CASSLTASYEQYF	TGTGCCAGCAGCTTAACAGCTTCCTACGAGCAGTACTTC
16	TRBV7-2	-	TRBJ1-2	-	CASSTQAGVVNYGYTF	TGTGCCAGCAGCACCCAAGCGGGGGTGGTTAACTATGGCTACACCTTC
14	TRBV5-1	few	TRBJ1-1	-	CASSLRGWDTEAFF	TGCGCCAGCAGCTTAAGGGGGTGGGACACTGAAGCTTTCTTT
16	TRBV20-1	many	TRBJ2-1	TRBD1	CSAYPLLPTGGNEQFF	TGCAGTGCTTATCCCTTATTACCGACAGGGGGCAATGAGCAGTTCTTC
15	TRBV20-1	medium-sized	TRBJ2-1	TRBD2	CSAPRTSGTYNEQFF	TGCAGTGCTCCCCGGACTAGCGGGACCTACAATGAGCAGTTCTTC
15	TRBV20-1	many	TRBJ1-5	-	CSARNRGRLNQPQHF	TGCAGTGCTAGAAATCGCGGCAGACTTAATCAGCCCCAGCATTTT
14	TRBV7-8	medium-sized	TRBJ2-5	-	CASSLLTGAQTQYF	TGTGCCAGCAGCTTGTTAACCGGGGCTCAGACCCAGTACTTC
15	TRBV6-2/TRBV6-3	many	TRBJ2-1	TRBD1	CASRKQGTPYNEQFF	TGTGCCAGCAGAAAACAGGGGACCCCCTACAATGAGCAGTTCTTC